This T cell receptor beta chain derives from a study of blood T cell repertoires in COVID-19. Study-wide background: Samples representing acute and convalescent COVID-19 were sourced from the United States, Italy and Spain. From T cells, B-cell-depleted T cells, or PBMCs came the material, which was cDNA or gDNA.

The authors' processing: Amplification from reference gene primers served as the basis for estimated nucleated cell counts. Libraries were prepared by immunoSEQ multiplex PCR; TCRdb keeps only in-frame clonotypes and omits some of them. V and J calls and clone size are given by that table; D and trimming were obtained from the DNA. The table lists 200,000 or so clones, roughly four fifths of them singletons, with about 5.5% in the top ten. A remark on this clone: Different DNA sequences within this sample yield the same CDR3.

There are 11 residues in the CDR3. V lost 5 bases and J lost 5, with 6 bases in between. Germline V gene lookup returns CDR1 MNHEY and CDR2 SVGAGI. The rearrangement joins TRBV6-5 to TRBJ1-1; no clear D. The receptor was derived from a young woman with acute or convalescent COVID-19. The sample comprised peripheral blood. The CDR3 DNA reads as TGTGCCAGCAGTCGGGATACTGAAGCTTTCTTT. Protein: CASSRDTEAFF.